These 32 T cell receptor beta chains were all obtained from the same sample, sequenced in a study of blood T cell repertoires in COVID-19. Data came from immunoSEQ multiplex PCR; TCRdb stores just in-frame clones and leaves some out. This sample has some 190,000 clones, with roughly 82% found just once. Sequenced sample: PBMCs or T cells enriched from blood (not recorded which). These receptors were taken from a man aged 35-49 years with acute COVID-19.

The rearrangement joins TRBV7-9 to TRBJ2-7, with 8 positions matching TRBD1. V trimming: 4 bases; J trimming: 4 bases; junction bases outside the gene matches: 6. In germline, CDR1 is SEHNR, CDR2 FQNEAQ (reference sequence). This CDR3 is 14 amino acids long. In nucleotides, the CDR3 is TGTGCCAGCAGCTCCGGACAGGGACCTTACGAGCAGTACTTC. Amino acids: CASSSGQGPYEQYF.

In DNA form, the CDR3 reads TGTGCCATTAAGGGGTCCGGGAACATTCAGTACTTC. Translation: CAIKGSGNIQYF. The chain is built from TRBV19 and TRBJ2-4, with a tentative D call TRBD1 (5 bases). The germline V gene has CDR1 LNHDA and CDR2 SQIVND (reference sequence). The CDR3 has 12 amino acids. V lost 10 bases and J 7 bases, leaving 14 bases between the germline ends.

This chain joins TRBV15 and TRBJ2-1; the match to TRBD2 covers 13 bases. V was clipped by 9 bases and J by 9 bases; unmatched bases: 5. The germline V gene encodes CDR1 LNHNV and CDR2 YYDKDF (reference sequence). The CDR3 extends over 13 amino acids. The CDR3 DNA follows: TGTGCCACTGGGACTAGCGGGATTACTGAGCAGTTCTTC. This codes for CATGTSGITEQFF.

This clone has a handful of counts. The J gene is TRBJ1-2, the V gene TRBV7-9, with D uncertain. This CDR3 comprises 14 residues. Germline CDR1 SEHNR, CDR2 FQNEAQ (reference sequence). The V gene lost 1 base and the J gene lost 8 bases, with 14 bases spanning the gap. The CDR3 loop reads CASSLDLATYGYTF. CDR3 nucleotides: TGTGCCAGCAGCTTAGATCTAGCGACATACGGCTACACCTTC.

The chain is built from TRBV5-8 and TRBJ1-1; 8 bases map to TRBD1. The CDR3 extends over 13 amino acids. The ends lost 2 bases at V and 4 bases at J; junction bases unmatched: 1. Germline CDR1 SGHTS, CDR2 YDEGEE. The DNA of the CDR3 is TGTGCCAGCAGCTTCGACAGGGGCACTGAAGCTTTCTTT. Protein: CASSFDRGTEAFF.

The genes are TRBV19 and TRBJ1-1, with a weak D call TRBD1 (6 bases). Trimming removed 5 bases from V and 1 base from J, with 14 bases in between. This CDR3 region has 15 residues. CDR1 and CDR2 from the germline V gene are LNHDA and SQIVND (reference sequence). CDR3 coding DNA: TGTGCCAGTAGTGTTACAGGGAAACCGAACACTGAAGCTTTCTTT. It translates to CASSVTGKPNTEAFF.

V and J are TRBV5-1 and TRBJ1-5; unclear D gene. The germline V gene encodes CDR1 SGHRS and CDR2 YFSETQ. This CDR3 is 14 amino acids long. V lost 0 bases and J lost 7, with 11 bases in between. CDR3 residues: CASSLDPSGQPQHF. In DNA, the CDR3 is TGCGCCAGCAGCTTGGACCCTAGCGGACAGCCCCAGCATTTT.

This clone was detected a few times. J is TRBJ1-6 and V is TRBV6-5, with D maybe TRBD1 (6 bases). Germline CDR1 is MNHEY and CDR2 is SVGAGI. The V and J ends lost 10 bases and 4 bases respectively, with 17 bases between them. This CDR3 is built from 15 residues. The CDR3 here is CATLDSTTYNSPLHF. CDR3 nucleotides: TGTGCCACCCTGGACAGCACGACTTATAATTCACCCCTCCACTTT.

The genes are TRBV6-5 and TRBJ2-5; TRBD1 aligns across 8 bases. Germline trimming cut 0 bases from V and 9 bases from J; bases unmatched to any gene: 12. Looked up from germline, CDR1 is MNHEY and CDR2 is SVGAGI. The CDR3 consists of 16 residues. CDR3: CASSYSRGQGLSSQYF. The CDR3 bases are TGTGCCAGCAGTTACTCGAGAGGACAGGGTTTATCGTCCCAGTACTTC.

The CDR3 loop is CASSLTWASANTGELFF. DNA of the CDR3: TGTGCCAGCAGCTTAACGTGGGCTAGCGCGAACACCGGGGAGCTGTTTTTT. The chain employs TRBV7-3 and TRBJ2-2; D might be TRBD2 (6 bases). CDR1 and CDR2 (germline): SGHTA, FQGTGA. The CDR3 is 17 amino acids. V was trimmed by 0 bases and J by 0 bases, leaving 11 bases between them.

The rearrangement joins TRBV3-1 (or the pseudogene TRBV3-2) to TRBJ1-4, with 10 bases identical to TRBD1. From germline, CDR1 is LGHDT and CDR2 YNNKEL (reference sequence). The length of the CDR3 is 14 residues. The V and J ends lost 5 bases and 8 bases, in that order; junction bases with no gene match: 5. For the CDR3, the DNA is TGTGCCAGCAGCAACCGGGACAGGGGCGAAAAACTGTTTTTT. Its translation: CASSNRDRGEKLFF.

The chain carries TRBV28 and TRBJ1-6; TRBD1 aligns across 7 bases. The junction had 12 bases not matched to a gene; V was cut back by 3 bases and J by 10 bases. This CDR3 contains 16 residues. From germline, CDR1 is MDHEN and CDR2 SYDVKM. CDR3 residues: CASSFSPHRGFSPLHF. The CDR3 DNA follows: TGTGCCAGCAGTTTTTCCCCCCACAGGGGTTTCTCACCCCTCCACTTT.

The sample holds one count of this clone. The chain joins TRBV7-2 to TRBJ2-7; 9 bases map to TRBD2. Trimming took 4 bases from V and 0 from J; bases not matched to a gene: 1. The CDR3 contains 14 residues. Germline loops: CDR1 SGHTA, CDR2 FQGNSA. The CDR3 is CASSSTSGSYEQYF. Here the CDR3 DNA reads TGTGCCAGCAGCTCGACTAGCGGCTCCTACGAGCAGTACTTC.

The chain links TRBV4-1 to TRBJ2-1, with 7 bases identical to TRBD2. Unmatched junction bases numbered 6, after V lost 1 base and J lost 9 bases. The CDR3 runs to 14 residues. Germline V lookup: CDR1 MGHRA, CDR2 YSYEKL. CDR3 region: CASSQAGSGGEQFF. The CDR3 DNA sequence: TGCGCCAGCAGCCAAGCGGGGTCGGGAGGTGAGCAGTTCTTC.

The chain has TRBV28 and TRBJ1-5; D uncertain. The CDR3 loop spans 13 amino acids. Trimming cost V 4 bases and J 3 bases, with 7 bases left between them. The germline gives CDR1 MDHEN, CDR2 SYDVKM. The chain's CDR3 is CASSSGFNQPQHF. CDR3 nucleotide sequence: TGTGCCAGCAGTTCTGGCTTCAATCAGCCCCAGCATTTT.

The chain has TRBV5-1 and TRBJ1-1; weak D call: TRBD1 (6 bases). The CDR3 has 14 amino acids. The germline gives CDR1 SGHRS, CDR2 YFSETQ. V was shortened by 3 bases and J by 3 bases, with 12 bases between the two germline ends. The chain's CDR3 is CASSSQGSDTEAFF. CDR3 sequence (DNA): TGCGCCAGCAGCTCCCAGGGGTCCGACACTGAAGCTTTCTTT.

In nucleotides, the CDR3 is TGTGCCACCAGCAGAGAAGCAGGGGGCGGTGGCTACACCTTC. Encoded protein: CATSREAGGGGYTF. The chain recombines TRBV15 with TRBJ1-2, with TRBD1 matching 8 bases. J gave up 7 bases and V 0 bases, and 4 bases lay outside the gene matches. Germline CDR1 LNHNV, CDR2 YYDKDF (reference sequence). This CDR3 is built from 14 residues.

This clone has only a few counts. The chain combines TRBV18 with TRBJ2-1; 7 bases line up with TRBD2. The germline V gene encodes CDR1 KGHSH and CDR2 LQKENI. Unmatched junction bases numbered 12, after V lost 3 bases and J lost 10 bases. The CDR3 loop spans 15 amino acids. This CDR3 reads CASSPGGTHLWEQFF. In nucleotides, the CDR3 is TGTGCCAGCTCACCGGGGGGGACCCACCTATGGGAGCAGTTCTTC. Filled out from reference TRBV18 and TRBJ2-1, the complete variable domain reads NAGVMQNPRHLVRRRGQEARLRCSPMKGHSHVYWYRQLPEEGLKFMVYLQKENIIDESGMPKERFSAEFPKEGPSILRIQQVVRGDSAAYFCASSPGGTHLWEQFFGPGTRLTVL.

The chain has TRBV6-5 and TRBJ2-7, with 10 nucleotides matching TRBD2. Germline CDR1 reads MNHEY; CDR2 reads SVGAGI. The CDR3 is 15 residues long. With V trimmed by 4 bases and J by 3 bases, 6 bases remained unmatched. Here the CDR3 DNA reads TGTGCCAGCAGTTTATCAGCGGGAGGGAACTACGAGCAGTACTTC. Amino acid sequence: CASSLSAGGNYEQYF.

The gene calls are TRBV3-1 (or the pseudogene TRBV3-2) and TRBJ2-7, with TRBD2 matching over 11 bases. Trimming cost V 4 bases and J 3 bases; bases outside gene matches: 11. The CDR3 loop spans 17 amino acids. Germline CDR1 and CDR2: LGHDT and YNNKEL (reference sequence). The CDR3: CASSLGLAGYRIYEQYF. As DNA, the CDR3 is TGTGCCAGCAGCCTAGGACTAGCGGGTTATCGTATCTACGAGCAGTACTTC.

This clone was detected only a few times. This rearrangement joins TRBV4-2 to TRBJ1-1, with D unresolved. Germline V CDR1 and CDR2: LGHNA, YNFKEQ. This CDR3 has 14 amino acids. V was shortened by 0 bases and J by 6 bases, with 11 bases between the two germline ends. As DNA, the CDR3 is TGTGCCAGCAGCCAAGACCGGGAGGTGGCTGAAGCTTTCTTT. Protein sequence: CASSQDREVAEAFF.

This clone has only one observation. The rearrangement links TRBV3-1 (or the pseudogene TRBV3-2) to TRBJ1-1; perhaps TRBD1 as D (5 bases). Germline-derived CDR1 and CDR2 are LGHDT and YNNKEL (reference sequence). V was trimmed by 1 base and J by 6 bases, leaving 18 bases between them. This CDR3 comprises 16 residues. CDR3 in DNA: TGTGCCAGCAGCCAAGGAAGGGGAGGGCGGCTCGCTGAAGCTTTCTTT. This gives the protein CASSQGRGGRLAEAFF.

CDR3 residues: CAWSKGTGGGSGRVQYF. CDR3 in DNA: TGTGCCTGGAGCAAAGGGACAGGGGGGGGCAGCGGGAGAGTCCAGTACTTC. The rearrangement uses TRBV30 and TRBJ2-7; 11 positions match TRBD1. The germline gives CDR1 GTSNPN, CDR2 SVGIG (reference sequence). The CDR3 extends over 17 amino acids. V lost 3 bases and J lost 10; bases outside the gene matches: 20.

This clone was seen only once. V and J are TRBV19 and TRBJ2-5; D might be TRBD2 (6 bases). V lost 5 bases, J lost 0 bases, and 16 bases lay in between. From germline, CDR1 is LNHDA and CDR2 SQIVND (reference sequence). The CDR3 is made up of 16 amino acids. CDR3 residues: CASSLPAGPNQETQYF. The CDR3 region has the DNA TGTGCCAGTAGTCTCCCAGCGGGTCCAAACCAAGAGACCCAGTACTTC.

This chain uses TRBV5-1 with TRBJ1-4, with 7 positions matching TRBD1. CDR3 length: 15 amino acids. The V gene end was trimmed by 0 bases and the J gene end by 8 bases; junction bases not matched to a gene: 7. CDR1 is SGHRS, CDR2 YFSETQ, per germline. The CDR3 loop reads CASSLGQTGIEKLFF. In nucleotides, the CDR3 is TGCGCCAGCAGCTTGGGGCAGACAGGGATCGAAAAACTGTTTTTT.

This chain joins TRBV28 and TRBJ2-7; 12 bases map to TRBD2. The V gene end was trimmed by 5 bases and the J gene end by 3 bases; junction bases not matched to a gene: 2. The CDR3 covers 14 residues. Germline CDR1 MDHEN, CDR2 SYDVKM. CDR3 nucleotides: TGTGCCAGCAGTGGACTAGCGGGGTACTACGAGCAGTACTTC. It codes for CASSGLAGYYEQYF.

This chain uses TRBV30 with TRBJ2-2, with 8 bases matching TRBD1. Germline-derived CDR1 and CDR2 are GTSNPN and SVGIG (reference sequence). The CDR3 sequence is 16 residues long. J lost 3 bases, V lost 3 bases, and 9 bases had no gene match. Here the CDR3 reads CAWRKGLTGDTGELFF. The CDR3 region has the DNA TGTGCCTGGAGAAAGGGACTGACAGGGGACACCGGGGAGCTGTTTTTT.

The chain combines TRBV7-3 with TRBJ2-5, with a possible D match to TRBD1 (6 bases). CDR1 and CDR2 (germline): SGHTA, FQGTGA. The CDR3 is 15 amino acids. Trimming shortened V by 0 bases and J by 1 base, and 9 bases separated the two germline ends. The CDR3 sequence: CASSLTGGLQETQYF. CDR3 coding DNA: TGTGCCAGCAGCTTAACTGGGGGCCTCCAAGAGACCCAGTACTTC.

This clone was seen a single time. The chain combines TRBV5-1 with TRBJ2-7; D is perhaps TRBD2 (5 bases). The V end lost 0 bases, the J end lost 7 bases, and 17 bases lay between the germline ends. From germline, CDR1 is SGHRS and CDR2 YFSETQ. The CDR3 has 15 residues. This chain's CDR3 is CASSLVGILSGEQYF. CDR3 in DNA: TGCGCCAGCAGCTTGGTGGGAATTCTCTCGGGAGAGCAGTACTTC.

The rearrangement uses TRBV2 and TRBJ1-5; TRBD1 might be the D (5 bases). Germline values: CDR1 SNHLY, CDR2 FYNNEI. Trimming removed 5 bases from V and 6 bases from J, with 20 bases in between. The CDR3 consists of 16 residues. The CDR3 DNA follows: TGTGCCAGCAGTCCGACTTTCAGGGCTTCGGGTCAGCCCCAGCATTTT. It codes for CASSPTFRASGQPQHF.

For the CDR3, the DNA is TGTGCCAGCAGTTTGGAGGATCAGCCCCAGCATTTT. Encoded protein: CASSLEDQPQHF. This chain connects TRBV28 to TRBJ1-5, with D unresolved. Germline loops: CDR1 MDHEN, CDR2 SYDVKM. The CDR3 is made up of 12 amino acids. The V gene lost 3 bases and the J gene lost 5 bases, with 5 bases spanning the gap.

The chain employs TRBV20-1 and TRBJ2-5; D remains ambiguous. Germline V lookup: CDR1 DFQATT, CDR2 SNEGSKA (reference sequence). The CDR3 sequence is 11 residues long. V was pared by 3 bases and J by 5 bases, with 7 bases between. The CDR3 reads CSASLRETQYF. The CDR3 DNA reads TGCAGTGCTAGTCTGCGGGAGACCCAGTACTTC.